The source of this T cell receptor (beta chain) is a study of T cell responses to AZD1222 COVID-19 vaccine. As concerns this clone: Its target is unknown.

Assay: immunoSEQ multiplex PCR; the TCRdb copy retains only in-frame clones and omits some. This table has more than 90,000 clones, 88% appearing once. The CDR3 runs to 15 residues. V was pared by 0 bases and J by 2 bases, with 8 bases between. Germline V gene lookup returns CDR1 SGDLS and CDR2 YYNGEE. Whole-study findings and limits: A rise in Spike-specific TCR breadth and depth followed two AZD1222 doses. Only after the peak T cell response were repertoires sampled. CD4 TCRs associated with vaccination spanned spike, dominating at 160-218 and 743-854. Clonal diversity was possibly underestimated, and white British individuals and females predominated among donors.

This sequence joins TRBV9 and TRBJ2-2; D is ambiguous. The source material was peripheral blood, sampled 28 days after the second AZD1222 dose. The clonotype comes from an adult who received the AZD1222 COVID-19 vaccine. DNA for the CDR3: TGTGCCAGCAGCGTAGTGTGGGGAAACACCGGGGAGCTGTTTTTT. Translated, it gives CASSVVWGNTGELFF.